The clone carrying this T cell receptor beta chain turned up a few times. The sample is drawn from a study of cytomegalovirus exposure and HLA in healthy donors. Primers: 60 Vbeta forward and 13 Jbeta reverse. Here immunoSEQ multiplex PCR was the method, and the copy in TCRdb shows in-frame clones only, minus some. The table has some 100,000 clones, over 65% seen once. The CDR3 runs 12 residues. CDR1 is KGHSY and CDR2 is FQNENV in the germline V gene. Trimming pared 4 bases from V and 1 base from J, leaving 4 bases between. The V gene is TRBV16, the J gene TRBJ1-2; D gene uncertain. The receptor was derived from a woman between 18 and 30 years old in good health and CMV-seropositive. Sequenced sample: PBMCs. The CDR3 region is CASSRGNYGYTF. The DNA of the CDR3 is TGTGCCAGCAGCCGAGGTAACTATGGCTACACCTTC.